This T cell receptor (beta chain) came from a study of cytomegalovirus exposure and HLA in healthy donors. The ends were cut back, 0 bases at V and 8 bases at J, with 17 bases in the middle. Germline CDR1 reads SGHNT; CDR2 reads YYREEE (reference sequence). This CDR3 spans 15 amino acids. General study findings and limits: For TCR beta chains, V- and J-gene trimming was later linked to a missense DCLRE1C variant.

There were likely unrecorded immune exposures, though donors were nominally healthy when sampled. Concerning this clone: Its target is not known.

The PCR was carried out with 60 Vbeta primers and 13 Jbeta primers. Assay used: immunoSEQ multiplex PCR; TCRdb lists only in-frame clones, some missing. The sample holds about 59,000 clones; 75% to 85% are singletons and the top ten take about 1.5%. V is TRBV5-4 and J is TRBJ1-2; a possible D gene is TRBD1 (6 bases). Sequenced: PBMCs. This sequence was found in a human donor in good health. The CDR3 here is CASSLVSPDRRGYTF. The CDR3 DNA reads as TGTGCCAGCAGCTTGGTATCCCCGGACAGACGGGGCTACACCTTC.